The clone carrying this T cell receptor beta chain has a single count. The antigen is not known. The sample comes from a study of Ad26.COV2.S vaccination and SARS-CoV-2 variants. About the study: The donor participated in the COV1001 trial, in its Ad26.COV2.S arm. Study outcomes and limitations: Compared with placebo recipients, vaccine recipients had higher spike-specific TCR breadth. Comparability of non-spike TCR breadth was observed across vaccine and placebo recipients.

J was trimmed by 6 bases and V by 0 bases; bases with no gene match: 1. The germline CDR1 and CDR2 sequences are LNHNV and YYDKDF (reference sequence). This CDR3 spans 14 amino acids. The treatment here: about 20 received Ad26.COV2.S at low or high dose, single or two shots; roughly five received placebo; per-sample allocation not given. Day 63 following the first vaccine or placebo injection was when the samples were taken. The data were produced by immunoSEQ multiplex PCR, yet TCRdb's version contains in-frame clones alone and is incomplete. The table lists nearly 400,000 clones, 89% of them singletons.

The clonotype comes from a person between 18 and 60 years old who received the Ad26.COV2.S COVID-19 vaccine or a placebo. Sample: peripheral blood, taken in a trial of Ad26.COV2.S vaccine versus placebo. The chain carries TRBV15 and TRBJ2-2; 7 bases line up with TRBD2. The CDR3 bases are TGTGCCACCAGCAGAGATGGGGGGGCCGGGGAGCTGTTTTTT. Encoded protein: CATSRDGGAGELFF.